This TCR beta chain was identified in a study of T cells in Graves' hyperthyroidism and ophthalmopathy. This clonotype came up many times. Germline V gene lookup returns CDR1 LNHNV and CDR2 YYDKDF (reference sequence). The CDR3 is made up of 17 amino acids. J gave up 2 bases and V 1 base, and 11 bases lay outside the gene matches. RNA transcripts provided the source from which TCR beta CDR3 regions were amplified. TCR CDR3 underwent first-round RT-PCR with the HTBI primer set. TCRdb re-called the multiplex PCR reads through MiXCR, storing one row per CDR3 protein. This table holds over 650,000 distinct CDR3 sequences, approximately 42% found once.

This chain joins TRBV15 and TRBJ2-7; 7 positions match TRBD2. The sample consisted of peripheral blood or thyroid tissue (not recorded which). The clonotype comes from an adult man with Graves' disease, either hyperthyroidism or ophthalmopathy (not recorded which). The CDR3 sequence is CATSRALRQGLAYEQYF. CDR3 nucleotide sequence: TGTGCCACCAGCAGAGCCCTCCGACAAGGACTAGCCTACGAGCAGTACTTC.